The entry that follows covers one T cell receptor (beta chain) sequence. Antigen: not known. The read comes to an end 3 residues before the CDR3 does, leaving the germline J gene to fill in the end. This record comes from a study of T cells in women clearing cervical HPV infection. The V gene lost 3 bases and the J gene lost 6 bases, with 9 bases spanning the gap. CDR1 is SNHLY, CDR2 FYNNEI, per germline. The CDR3 covers 13 residues. Study outcomes and limitations: Combining TCR richness with V gene abundances gave 0.65 to 0.85 AUC.

Each participant carried one incident cervical HPV16 infection only. Average input was 1200 ng genomic DNA for immunoSEQ TCR beta CDR3 amplification. Measured with immunoSEQ multiplex PCR; TCRdb has only the in-frame clones, and not every one. The listing contains around 19,000 clones. This TCR derives from a woman aged 18 to 75 with a cervical HPV16 infection that either progressed to CIN3+ or cleared (not recorded which). Material: blood buffy coat. The chain recombines TRBV2 with TRBJ2-1; D unresolved. This CDR3 reads CASSDPRSNEQFF. Incomplete CDR3 DNA: TGTGCCAGCAGTGATCCTAGGTCCAATGAG.